This T cell receptor (beta chain) was obtained from a study of regulatory T cells in long-lasting Graves disease. The count of this clonotype is one. Its antigen is unknown. CDR3 length equals 14 residues. The V and J ends lost 2 bases and 1 base respectively, with 9 bases between them. The germline gives CDR1 SGDLS, CDR2 YYNGEE. Time point reported: persistent/refractory GD, antithyroid drugs over 5 years with positive TRAb. Generation of the TCR library employed RNA extracted from PBMCs. An endocrinology department located in Xi'an, China, was where the patients came from. General study findings and limits: Study of thyroid tissue was not done, with only peripheral blood studied. Favoring TRBV28, TRBJ1-2 and TRBJ2-5 was a feature seen in persistent disease.

Construction of TCR beta libraries relied on iRepertoire HTBI primers and on Arm-PCR targeting CDR3 regions. Original handling: The samples yielded fewer than 75 TRBV and roughly 15 TRBJ segments. TCRdb reanalysed the multiplex PCR reads using MiXCR and keeps one entry per CDR3 protein. The V and J calls were determined by TCRdb, not by the authors. This sample yields 700,000 or so distinct CDR3 sequences, of which roughly 30% are seen a single time; around 42% belongs to the top ten. The chain couples TRBV9 to TRBJ1-1; D uncertain. The material sequenced was peripheral blood mononuclear cells (PBMCs), taken when the disease was refractory, from a patient treated with antithyroid drugs. This clonotype was sampled from a female donor with Graves disease. This CDR3 is CASSVATTNTEAFF. The CDR3 region has the DNA TGTGCCAGCAGCGTGGCGACAACGAACACTGAAGCTTTCTTT.